The 9 T cell receptor beta chains presented below share a single source sample, sequenced in a study of technical replicates of blood from several donors. Profiled with immunoSEQ multiplex PCR; TCRdb holds only in-frame clones, not every one. The table shows 60,000 to 90,000 clones, with approximately 96% occurring only once. The sample consisted of T cells isolated from PBMCs. Every receptor here comes from a human donor in good health.

This chain links TRBV6-6 with TRBJ2-7; D uncertain. Germline V lookup: CDR1 MNHNY, CDR2 SVGAGI (reference sequence). This CDR3 region has 12 residues. Trimming cost V 0 bases and J 4 bases, with 4 bases left between them. CDR3 protein: CASSYSRYEQYF. CDR3 coding DNA: TGTGCCAGCAGTTACTCGCGATACGAGCAGTACTTC.

This chain links TRBV18 with TRBJ1-1; 7 positions agree with TRBD1. V lost 6 bases, J lost 0 bases, and 13 bases stayed unmatched. Germline CDR1 reads KGHSH; CDR2 reads LQKENI. There are 17 residues in the CDR3. This CDR3 is CASSQAAGGFMNTEAFF. The DNA of the CDR3 is TGTGCCAGCTCCCAAGCGGCAGGGGGTTTCATGAACACTGAAGCTTTCTTT.

This chain joins TRBV28 and TRBJ2-7, with D tentatively TRBD2 (6 bases). Germline V gene data show CDR1 as MDHEN and CDR2 as SYDVKM. The germline V and J ends were trimmed by 1 base and 2 bases, with 15 bases remaining between them. The CDR3 extends over 16 amino acids. The CDR3: CASSLLGGSKPYEQYF. The CDR3, as DNA: TGTGCCAGCAGTTTATTGGGGGGTTCCAAGCCCTACGAGCAGTACTTC.

The chain links TRBV29-1 to TRBJ2-2, with D perhaps matching TRBD1 (5 bases). Trimming stripped 7 bases from V and 3 bases from J, with 12 bases between. Looked up from germline, CDR1 is SQVTM and CDR2 is ANQGSEA. The CDR3 runs to 13 residues. CDR3 sequence reads: CSASGYHTGELFF. As DNA, the CDR3 is TGCAGCGCTTCAGGGTACCACACCGGGGAGCTGTTTTTT.

This chain links TRBV30 with TRBJ1-5; TRBD1 is a possible D gene (6 bases). This CDR3 has 16 amino acids. CDR1 is GTSNPN, CDR2 SVGIG, per germline (reference sequence). Trimming took off 2 bases at V and 0 bases at J, with 14 bases between the two ends. The CDR3 region has the DNA TGTGCCTGGAGTTCCACAGGGTATCATAGCAATCAGCCCCAGCATTTT. This codes for CAWSSTGYHSNQPQHF.

The chain employs TRBV5-4 and TRBJ1-5, with a weak D call TRBD1 (5 bases). V lost 0 bases and J 0 bases, leaving 7 bases between the germline ends. The CDR3 is 15 amino acids. In germline, CDR1 is SGHNT, CDR2 YYREEE (reference sequence). The CDR3: CASSLAGDSNQPQHF. In DNA, the CDR3 is TGTGCCAGCAGCTTGGCGGGGGATAGCAATCAGCCCCAGCATTTT.

The chain combines TRBV25-1 with TRBJ1-2; 7 bases align to TRBD1. This CDR3 spans 14 amino acids. V lost 2 bases, J lost 3 bases, and 3 bases stayed unmatched. Germline CDR1 is MGHDK and CDR2 is SYGVNS. CDR3 DNA: TGTGCCAGCAGTGAAGCAGGGGGAGACTATGGCTACACCTTC. Protein product: CASSEAGGDYGYTF.

The J gene is TRBJ2-1, the V gene TRBV7-9, with 8 bases that match TRBD1. In germline, CDR1 is SEHNR, CDR2 FQNEAQ (reference sequence). The V and J ends lost 4 bases and 3 bases, in that order; junction bases with no gene match: 5. The CDR3 loop spans 15 amino acids. The CDR3 DNA reads as TGTGCCAGCAGCTCTCCGGACAGGGACTACAATGAGCAGTTCTTC. It translates to CASSSPDRDYNEQFF.

The chain is built from TRBV6-5 and TRBJ2-3, with 10 bases lining up with TRBD1. The CDR3 is 15 amino acids. Germline V gene lookup returns CDR1 MNHEY and CDR2 SVGAGI. Trimming removed 6 bases from V and 0 bases from J; junction bases left unmatched: 3. CDR3 sequence (DNA): TGTGCCAGCAGACGACAGGGGGCCAGCACAGATACGCAGTATTTT. Translation gives CASRRQGASTDTQYF.